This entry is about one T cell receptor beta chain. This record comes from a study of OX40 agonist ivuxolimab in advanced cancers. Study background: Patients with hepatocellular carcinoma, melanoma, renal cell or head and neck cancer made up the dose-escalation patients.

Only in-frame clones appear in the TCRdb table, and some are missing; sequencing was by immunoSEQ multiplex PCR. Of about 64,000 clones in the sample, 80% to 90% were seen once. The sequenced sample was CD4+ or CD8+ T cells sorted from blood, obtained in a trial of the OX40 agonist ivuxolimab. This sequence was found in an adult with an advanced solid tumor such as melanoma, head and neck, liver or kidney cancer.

The CDR3 is CACTRRRDSGEKLFF. CDR3 DNA sequence: TGTGCCTGCACCCGCCGTAGGGACAGCGGGGAAAAACTGTTTTTT. The chain has TRBV28 and TRBJ1-4; 7 nucleotides line up with TRBD1. This CDR3 is 15 amino acids long. Germline V lookup: CDR1 MDHEN, CDR2 SYDVKM. V lost 11 bases, J lost 8 bases, and 17 bases stayed unmatched.